The present entry profiles one T cell receptor (beta chain) with its context. Its specificity is unknown. Using its own MiXCR run on the RT-PCR reads, TCRdb lists one record per CDR3 protein. There are hundreds of thousands of distinct CDR3 sequences in the sample; about 14% occur only once, and roughly 7.2% lies in the top ten. The entry originates in a study of response to subunit inactivated influenza vaccine. Findings of the study overall: The authors proposed limited new T cell recruitment per seasonal influenza vaccination.

The V end lost 2 bases, the J end lost 4 bases, and 17 bases lay between the germline ends. CDR1 SNHLY and CDR2 FYNNEI come from the germline V gene. The CDR3 runs 16 residues. This clonotype was sampled from a man aged 50 or older who received an inactivated influenza vaccine. The genes are TRBV2 and TRBJ1-1; D is undetermined. Specimen: PBMCs from blood, collected 14 to 15 days before vaccination. In DNA form, the CDR3 reads TGTGCCAGCAGTGAATACGAGTTAAGTGGCACCACTGAAGCTTTCTTT. As protein: CASSEYELSGTTEAFF.